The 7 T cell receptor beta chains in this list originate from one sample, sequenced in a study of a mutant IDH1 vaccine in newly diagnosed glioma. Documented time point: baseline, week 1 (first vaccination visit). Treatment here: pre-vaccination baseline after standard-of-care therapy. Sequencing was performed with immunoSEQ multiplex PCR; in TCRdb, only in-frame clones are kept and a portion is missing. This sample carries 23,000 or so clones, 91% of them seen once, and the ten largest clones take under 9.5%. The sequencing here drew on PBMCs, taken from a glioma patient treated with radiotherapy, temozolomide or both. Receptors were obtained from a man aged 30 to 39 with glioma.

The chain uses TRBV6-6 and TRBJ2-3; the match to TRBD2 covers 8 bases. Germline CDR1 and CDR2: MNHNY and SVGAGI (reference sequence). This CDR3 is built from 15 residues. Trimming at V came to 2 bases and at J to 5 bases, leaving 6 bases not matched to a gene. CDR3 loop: CASSYGGTSGDTQYF. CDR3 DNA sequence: TGTGCCAGCAGTTACGGAGGGACTAGTGGAGATACGCAGTATTTT.

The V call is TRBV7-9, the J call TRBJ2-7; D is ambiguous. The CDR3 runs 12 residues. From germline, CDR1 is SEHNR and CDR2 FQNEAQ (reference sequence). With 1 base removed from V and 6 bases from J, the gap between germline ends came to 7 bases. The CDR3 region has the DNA TGTGCCAGCAGCTTAGGTGAAGTCGAGCAGTACTTC. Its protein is CASSLGEVEQYF.

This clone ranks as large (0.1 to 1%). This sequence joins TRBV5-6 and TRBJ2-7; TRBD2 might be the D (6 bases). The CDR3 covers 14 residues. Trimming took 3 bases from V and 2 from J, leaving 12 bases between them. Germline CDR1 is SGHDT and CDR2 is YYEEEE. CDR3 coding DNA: TGTGCCAGCAGCTCGGAGGGTAGTCCCTACGAGCAGTACTTC. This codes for CASSSEGSPYEQYF.

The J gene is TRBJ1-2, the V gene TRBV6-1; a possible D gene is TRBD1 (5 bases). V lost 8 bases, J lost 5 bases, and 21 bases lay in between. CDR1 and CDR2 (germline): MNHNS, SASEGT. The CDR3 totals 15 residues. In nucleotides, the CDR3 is TGTGCCAGCGGGGCTACCATGACTTACGGATATGGCTACACCTTC. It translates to CASGATMTYGYGYTF.

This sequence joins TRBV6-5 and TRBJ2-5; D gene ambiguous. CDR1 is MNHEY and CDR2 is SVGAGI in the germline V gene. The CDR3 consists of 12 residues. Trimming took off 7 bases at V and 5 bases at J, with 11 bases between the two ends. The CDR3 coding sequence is TGTGCCAGCACCGCCCCCGAGGAGACCCAGTACTTC. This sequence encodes CASTAPEETQYF.

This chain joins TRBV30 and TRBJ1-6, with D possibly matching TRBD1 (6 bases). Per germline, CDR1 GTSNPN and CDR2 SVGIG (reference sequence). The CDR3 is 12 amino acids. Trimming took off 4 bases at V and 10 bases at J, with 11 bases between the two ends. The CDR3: CAWNRAGSPLHF. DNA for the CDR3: TGTGCCTGGAACAGGGCAGGATCACCCCTCCACTTT.

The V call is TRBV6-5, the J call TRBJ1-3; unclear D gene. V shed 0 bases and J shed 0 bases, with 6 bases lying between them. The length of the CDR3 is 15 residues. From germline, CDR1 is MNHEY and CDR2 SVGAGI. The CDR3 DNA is TGTGCCAGCAGTTACTCGATTGGCTCTGGAAACACCATATATTTT. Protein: CASSYSIGSGNTIYF.